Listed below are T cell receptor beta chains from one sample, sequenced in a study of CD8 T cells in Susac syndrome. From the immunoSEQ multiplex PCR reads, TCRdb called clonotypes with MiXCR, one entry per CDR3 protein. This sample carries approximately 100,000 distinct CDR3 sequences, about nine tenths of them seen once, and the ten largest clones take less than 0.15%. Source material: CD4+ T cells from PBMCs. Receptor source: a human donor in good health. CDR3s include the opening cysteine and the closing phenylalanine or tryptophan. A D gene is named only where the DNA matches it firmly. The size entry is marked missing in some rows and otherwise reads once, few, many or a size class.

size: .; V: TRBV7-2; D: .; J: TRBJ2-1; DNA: TGTGCCAGCAGAAGTAAATCCGGGACTCACAATGAGCAGTTCTTC; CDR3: CASRSKSGTHNEQFF
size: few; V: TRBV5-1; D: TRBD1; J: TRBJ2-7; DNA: TGTGCCAGCAGTCTCGGGACAGGTCCCTACGAGCAGTACTTC; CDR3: CASSLGTGPYEQYF
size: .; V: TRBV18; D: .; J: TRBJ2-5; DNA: TGTGCCAGCTCACAAAACAGGCAAGAGACCCAGTACTTC; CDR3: CASSQNRQETQYF
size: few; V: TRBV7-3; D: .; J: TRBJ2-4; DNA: TGTGCCAGCAGCTTGCAACCGGGAGCCAAAAACATTCAGTACTTC; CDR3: CASSLQPGAKNIQYF
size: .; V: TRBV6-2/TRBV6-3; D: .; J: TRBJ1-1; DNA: TGTGCCAGCAGTTTCCCCGGGATCCCTGAAGCTTTCTTT; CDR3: CASSFPGIPEAFF
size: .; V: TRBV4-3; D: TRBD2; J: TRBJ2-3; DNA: TGCGCCAGCAGCCAAGGCCGAGACGGGAGGTTGGATACGCAGTATTTT; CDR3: CASSQGRDGRLDTQYF
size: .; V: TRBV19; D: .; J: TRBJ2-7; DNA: TGTGCCAGTAGTATTTTCGAGGGGTCCTCCTACGAGCAGTACTTC; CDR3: CASSIFEGSSYEQYF
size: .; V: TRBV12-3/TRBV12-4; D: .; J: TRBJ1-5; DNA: TGTGCCAGCAGCAATACTCTGGGAGGGGGGACAAGTCATTTT; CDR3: CASSNTLGGGTSHF
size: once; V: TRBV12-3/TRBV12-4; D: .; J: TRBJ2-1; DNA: TGTGCCAGCAGTCGTACGATGGGACAATCCTACAATGAGCAGTTCTTC; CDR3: CASSRTMGQSYNEQFF
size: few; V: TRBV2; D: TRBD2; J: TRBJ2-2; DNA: TGTGCCAGCAGTGAACAGAGAGCGGGGGGCCGGAACACCGGGGAGCTGTTTTTT; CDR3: CASSEQRAGGRNTGELFF
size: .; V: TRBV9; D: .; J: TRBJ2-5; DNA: TGTGCCAGCAACCTGGCCGGCCAAGAGACCCAGTACTTC; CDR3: CASNLAGQETQYF
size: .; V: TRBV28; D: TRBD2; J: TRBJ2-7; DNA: TGTGCCAGCAGCAAAATCGGGGGGGAGTACGAGCAGTACTTC; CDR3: CASSKIGGEYEQYF
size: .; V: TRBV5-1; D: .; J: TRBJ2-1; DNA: TGCGCCAGCAGCTTGGGTGAAATCAGGGTAAGGTTCTACAATGAGCAGTTCTTC; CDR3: CASSLGEIRVRFYNEQFF
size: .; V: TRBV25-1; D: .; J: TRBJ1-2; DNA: TGTGCCAGCAGTGAATCGGCGGGGTATGGCTACACCTTC; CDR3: CASSESAGYGYTF
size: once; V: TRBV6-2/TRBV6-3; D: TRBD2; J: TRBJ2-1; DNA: TGTGCCAGCAGTTCGACTAGCGGTTACAATGAGCAGTTCTTC; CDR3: CASSSTSGYNEQFF
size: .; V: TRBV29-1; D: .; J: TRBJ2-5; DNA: TGCAGCGGCGGGGACACAGGGAGGGAGACCCAGTACTTC; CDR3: CSGGDTGRETQYF
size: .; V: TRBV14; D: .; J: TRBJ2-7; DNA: TGTGCCAGCAGCGAACTAGGGGGAACCCCCTACGAGCAGTACTTC; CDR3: CASSELGGTPYEQYF
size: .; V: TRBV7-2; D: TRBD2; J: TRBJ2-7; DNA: TGTGCCAGCAGCTCAGGCATAGCGGGAGCAGTCGAGCAGTACTTC; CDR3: CASSSGIAGAVEQYF
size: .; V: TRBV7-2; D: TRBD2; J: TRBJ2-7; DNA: TGTGCCAGCAGCTTAGAGCTAGCGGGGGGCTACGAGCAGTACTTC; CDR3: CASSLELAGGYEQYF
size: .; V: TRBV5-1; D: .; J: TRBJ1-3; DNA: TGCGCCAGCAGCTCCCGACCTGGAAACACCATATATTTT; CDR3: CASSSRPGNTIYF
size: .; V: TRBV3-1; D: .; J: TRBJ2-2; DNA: TGTGCCAGCAGCCAAGCGGACGGGGAGCTGTTTTTT; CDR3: CASSQADGELFF
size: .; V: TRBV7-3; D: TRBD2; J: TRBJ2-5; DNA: TGTGCCAGCAGCTTGGGTACCAGCGGGGGGACTGAGACCCAGTACTTC; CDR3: CASSLGTSGGTETQYF